The 21 T cell receptor beta chains listed next were all sequenced from one sample in a study of immune cell composition in non-small cell lung cancer. Data came from immunoSEQ multiplex PCR; TCRdb stores just in-frame clones and leaves some out. Among 7,000 or so clones listed, about four fifths were seen once. Normal lung sampling was at least 3 cm from the tumour, as distant as possible. The sample taken for sequencing was non-adjacent lung tissue. Receptor source: a human donor with non-small cell lung cancer.

The V and J genes are TRBV7-2 and TRBJ1-5, with D hard to call. Deletions cut 4 bases from V and 4 bases from J, with 11 bases between. Germline values: CDR1 SGHTA, CDR2 FQGNSA. This CDR3 is 14 amino acids long. CDR3 nucleotide sequence: TGTGCCAGCAGCTCCCGAGGAGGGAATCAGCCCCAGCATTTT. It translates to CASSSRGGNQPQHF. Filled out from reference TRBV7-2 and TRBJ1-5, the complete variable domain reads GAGVSQSPSNKVTEKGKDVELRCDPISGHTALYWYRQSLGQGLEFLIYFQGNSAPDKSGLPSDRFSAERTGGSVSTLTIQRTQQEDSAVYLCASSSRGGNQPQHFGDGTRLSIL.

V is TRBV19 and J is TRBJ2-7, with D unresolved. In germline, CDR1 is LNHDA, CDR2 SQIVND (reference sequence). The CDR3 length is 11 residues. Trimming removed 4 bases at V and 4 bases at J, with 5 bases between. CDR3 loop: CASSRAYEQYF. For the CDR3, the DNA is TGTGCCAGTAGTAGGGCGTACGAGCAGTACTTC.

This clone came up a few times. V is TRBV7-6 and J is TRBJ1-3; 8 nucleotides agree with TRBD1. Germline V lookup: CDR1 SGHVS, CDR2 FNYEAQ. V trimming: 3 bases; J trimming: 3 bases; junction bases outside the gene matches: 4. There are 15 residues in the CDR3. The CDR3 DNA reads as TGTGCCAGCAGCTTCCAGGGGGCCGGTGGAAACACCATATATTTT. The encoded protein is CASSFQGAGGNTIYF.

V and J are TRBV6-6 and TRBJ1-2; 10 bases fit TRBD1. Germline V CDR1 and CDR2: MNHNY, SVGAGI (reference sequence). V was pared by 5 bases and J by 7 bases, with 7 bases of the junction left unmatched. CDR3 length: 14 residues. CDR3 nucleotide sequence: TGTGCCAGCAGTCCCCGACAGGGGGCGCGTGGCTACACCTTC. It is translated as CASSPRQGARGYTF.

This clone was seen a single time. This rearrangement joins TRBV28 to TRBJ2-2, with TRBD1 matching 10 bases. CDR3 size: 16 residues. V lost 4 bases to trimming and J lost 4 bases; unmatched junction nucleotides: 6. Germline values: CDR1 MDHEN, CDR2 SYDVKM. DNA of the CDR3: TGTGCCAGCAGTTCAACCGGGACAGGGGTCACCGGGGAGCTGTTTTTT. Translation: CASSSTGTGVTGELFF.

The sample holds a few counts of this clone. The chain joins TRBV6-6 to TRBJ1-6; D remains unclear. CDR3 length: 12 residues. Germline V CDR1 and CDR2: MNHNY, SVGAGI (reference sequence). V was pared by 7 bases and J by 9 bases, with 10 bases between. DNA of the CDR3: TGTGCCAGCACCCCAGACCGTTCACCCCTCCACTTT. Amino acid sequence: CASTPDRSPLHF.

This clone was seen once. The chain carries TRBV4-3 and TRBJ1-4; 9 bases map to TRBD1. The CDR3 loop spans 16 amino acids. Trimming at V came to 3 bases and at J to 6 bases, leaving 8 bases not matched to a gene. Looked up from germline, CDR1 is LGHNA and CDR2 is YSLEER. As DNA, the CDR3 is TGCGCCAGCAGCCAGGGGACAGGGAGGTTAGATGAAAAACTGTTTTTT. Translated, it gives CASSQGTGRLDEKLFF.

This chain links TRBV11-2 with TRBJ2-3; D is possibly TRBD1 or TRBD2 (5 bases each). The germline gives CDR1 SGHAT, CDR2 FQNNGV. The germline V and J ends were trimmed by 1 base and 2 bases, with 7 bases remaining between them. The CDR3 totals 14 residues. Written as DNA, the CDR3 is TGTGCCAGCAGCTTAGTCGGGGCCACAGATACGCAGTATTTT. It is translated as CASSLVGATDTQYF. Using reference TRBV11-2 and TRBJ2-3 for the parts outside the CDR3, the full variable domain is EAGVAQSPRYKIIEKRQSVAFWCNPISGHATLYWYQQILGQGPKLLIQFQNNGVVDDSQLPKDRFSAERLKGVDSTLKIQPAKLEDSAVYLCASSLVGATDTQYFGPGTRLTVL.

This chain connects TRBV13 to TRBJ2-1; D is undetermined. The CDR3 contains 16 residues. Trimming cost V 2 bases and J 4 bases, with 15 bases left between them. The germline gives CDR1 PRHDT, CDR2 FYEKMQ (reference sequence). As DNA, the CDR3 is TGTGCCAGCAGCTTAACCCGGGCAGGTCCTTACAATGAGCAGTTCTTC. This codes for CASSLTRAGPYNEQFF. Complete variable domain (other parts from reference TRBV13 and TRBJ2-1): AAGVIQSPRHLIKEKRETATLKCYPIPRHDTVYWYQQGPGQDPQFLISFYEKMQSDKGSIPDRFSAQQFSDYHSELNMSSLELGDSALYFCASSLTRAGPYNEQFFGPGTRLTVL.

The chain recombines TRBV11-2 with TRBJ1-3; 9 positions match TRBD1. With V trimmed by 4 bases and J by 4 bases, 17 bases remained unmatched. Per germline, CDR1 SGHAT and CDR2 FQNNGV. The CDR3 length is 19 residues. CDR3 nucleotides: TGTGCCAGCAGCTCCTGGATCGGGACAGGGATTTCGTCGGGAAACACCATATATTTT. Protein product: CASSSWIGTGISSGNTIYF.

A single count supports this clone. The rearrangement uses TRBV29-1 and TRBJ2-7; TRBD2 agrees at 14 bases. This CDR3 is built from 15 residues. Germline CDR1 SQVTM, CDR2 ANQGSEA. The junction had 2 bases not matched to a gene; V was cut back by 4 bases and J by 0 bases. CDR3 nucleotides: TGCAGCGTTGCAGGGACTAGCGGGGGCTCCTACGAGCAGTACTTC. It is translated as CSVAGTSGGSYEQYF.

This chain uses TRBV12-5 with TRBJ2-3, with D perhaps matching TRBD1 or TRBD2 (5 bases each). The CDR3 consists of 13 residues. The V gene's germline CDR1 is LGHNT and CDR2 FRNRAP. Trimming took 11 bases from V and 2 from J, leaving 14 bases between them. The CDR3 region has the DNA TGTGCTGCCGGGACCGACTCCACAGATACGCAGTATTTT. Its translation is CAAGTDSTDTQYF.

The V and J genes are TRBV2 and TRBJ1-5; TRBD1 agrees at 8 bases. CDR1 is SNHLY, CDR2 FYNNEI, per germline. The CDR3 extends over 14 amino acids. V lost 3 bases, J lost 9 bases, and 7 bases stayed unmatched. CDR3 sequence reads: CASSEDRETAPQHF. In DNA, the CDR3 is TGTGCCAGCAGTGAGGACAGGGAGACGGCGCCCCAGCATTTT.

This clone appeared a single time. The CDR3 DNA sequence: TGTGCCAGCAGACGCTTGCAGGGCGAGCAGTTCTTC. Encoded protein: CASRRLQGEQFF. The chain couples TRBV6-5 to TRBJ2-1; tentative D call: TRBD1 (5 bases). The length of the CDR3 is 12 residues. Germline CDR1 and CDR2: MNHEY and SVGAGI. Trimming shortened V by 6 bases and J by 10 bases, and 13 bases separated the two germline ends.

The chain carries TRBV5-5 and TRBJ2-1; 12 bases are a match to TRBD2. The CDR3 extends over 18 amino acids. The germline V gene encodes CDR1 SGHKS and CDR2 YYEKEE (reference sequence). Trimming removed 4 bases from V and 6 bases from J; junction bases left unmatched: 14. The DNA of the CDR3 is TGTGCCAGCAGCCGCCGACGGCCCGCTAGCGGGGGGGCCAATGAGCAGTTCTTC. Translation: CASSRRRPASGGANEQFF.

The sample holds a few counts of this clone. The rearrangement uses TRBV2 and TRBJ1-5; perhaps TRBD1 as D (6 bases). This CDR3 comprises 15 residues. Germline values: CDR1 SNHLY, CDR2 FYNNEI. The V end was cut by 5 bases, the J end by 5 bases, with 16 bases between. The CDR3 nucleotides read TGTGCCAGCAGTCGGGACAAAAGCCCAGATCAGCCCCAGCATTTT. Its protein product is CASSRDKSPDQPQHF.

CDR3 nucleotide sequence: TGTGCCACCAGCAGAGATCCGAGGGCTGGGGCCAACGTCCTGACTTTC. Amino acids: CATSRDPRAGANVLTF. The chain uses TRBV15 and TRBJ2-6, with D maybe TRBD2 (5 bases). Germline loops: CDR1 LNHNV, CDR2 YYDKDF (reference sequence). The CDR3 is 16 amino acids. V was shortened by 0 bases and J by 2 bases, with 8 bases between the two germline ends. Together with reference TRBV15 and TRBJ2-6, the CDR3 gives the full variable domain: DAMVIQNPRYQVTQFGKPVTLSCSQTLNHNVMYWYQQKSSQAPKLLFHYYDKDFNNEADTPDNFQSRRPNTSFCFLDIRSPGLGDTAMYLCATSRDPRAGANVLTFGAGSRLTVL.

This clone has a single count. The chain is built from TRBV19 and TRBJ2-3, with D maybe TRBD1 (6 bases). CDR1 and CDR2 from the germline V gene are LNHDA and SQIVND (reference sequence). CDR3 length: 12 residues. Trimming removed 2 bases from V and 7 bases from J, with 7 bases in between. CDR3 in DNA: TGTGCCAGTAGTATACAGGGGAATACGCAGTATTTT. Translation: CASSIQGNTQYF.

The chain recombines TRBV11-3 with TRBJ1-6; tentatively, D is TRBD1 (5 bases). Looked up from germline, CDR1 is SGHNT and CDR2 is YENEEA. The V gene lost 5 bases and the J gene lost 1 base, with 12 bases spanning the gap. CDR3 length: 16 residues. The CDR3 DNA follows: TGTGCCAGCAGCCCGTCGGGGGGGTCCTATAATTCACCCCTCCACTTT. Translating it yields CASSPSGGSYNSPLHF.

The chain employs TRBV9 and TRBJ1-2; the D is unclear. Germline lookup yields CDR1 SGDLS and CDR2 YYNGEE. There are 14 residues in the CDR3. Deletions cut 2 bases from V and 1 base from J, with 9 bases between. The CDR3 region is CASSVAGDNYGYTF. CDR3 coding DNA: TGTGCCAGCAGCGTGGCAGGAGATAACTATGGCTACACCTTC. The full variable domain, its missing parts supplied by reference TRBV9 and TRBJ1-2, is DSGVTQTPKHLITATGQRVTLRCSPRSGDLSVYWYQQSLDQGLQFLIQYYNGEERAKGNILERFSAQQFPDLHSELNLSSLELGDSALYFCASSVAGDNYGYTFGSGTRLTVV.

V usage is TRBV9 and J usage is TRBJ2-1; TRBD2 aligns across 8 bases. J lost 0 bases, V lost 4 bases, and 3 bases had no gene match. The CDR3 sequence is 15 residues long. Germline loops: CDR1 SGDLS, CDR2 YYNGEE. The CDR3: CASSYGLASYNEQFF. The DNA of the CDR3 is TGTGCCAGCAGCTATGGACTAGCCTCCTACAATGAGCAGTTCTTC.